These T cell receptor beta chains were read from a single sample in a study of Ad26.COV2.S vaccination and SARS-CoV-2 variants. Repertoires were generated with immunoSEQ multiplex PCR, while TCRdb's copy carries only in-frame clones and drops some. The table has around 450,000 clones, roughly 89% seen once. The starting material was peripheral blood, obtained in a trial of Ad26.COV2.S vaccine versus placebo. The receptors shown here come from a person aged 18 to 59 who received the Ad26.COV2.S COVID-19 vaccine or a placebo. Both conserved end residues are part of each CDR3. A D gene is named only where the DNA matches it firmly.

d_gene,v_gene,j_gene,CDR3aa,CDR3nt
NA,TRBV4-3,TRBJ1-6,CASSQAGEGVSPLHF,TGCGCCAGCAGCCAAGCAGGGGAAGGTGTTTCACCCCTCCACTTT
NA,TRBV7-9,TRBJ2-4,CASSSWVGETKNIQYF,TGTGCCAGCAGCTCCTGGGTGGGTGAAACCAAAAACATTCAGTACTTC
NA,TRBV24-1,TRBJ2-1,CATSDSRQLYNEQFF,TGTGCCACCAGTGATTCGCGACAGCTATACAATGAGCAGTTCTTC
NA,TRBV5-1,TRBJ1-1,CASSLVQPEGEAFF,TGCGCCAGCAGCTTGGTACAGCCAGAGGGTGAAGCTTTCTTT
TRBD2,TRBV9,TRBJ2-1,CASTSGRSSLDEQFF,TGTGCCAGCACCAGCGGGAGATCCTCCTTGGATGAGCAGTTCTTC
NA,TRBV5-1,TRBJ2-3,CASSPRGPLLASDTQYF,TGCGCCAGCAGCCCCCGAGGACCCCTCCTTGCGTCAGATACGCAGTATTTT
NA,TRBV7-9,TRBJ2-3,CASSLVEGDTQYF,TGTGCCAGCAGCTTAGTTGAAGGGGATACGCAGTATTTT
NA,TRBV3-1/TRBV3-2,TRBJ1-5,CASSQGKVWGAFRQPQHF,TGTGCCAGCAGCCAAGGGAAGGTCTGGGGGGCCTTCAGACAGCCCCAGCATTTT
NA,TRBV18,TRBJ1-5,CASSPGSSENQPQHF,TGTGCCAGCTCACCAGGGTCCAGCGAGAATCAGCCCCAGCATTTT
NA,TRBV4-3,TRBJ2-1,CASSQGTGEVYNEQFF,TGCGCCAGCAGCCAAGGCACGGGGGAGGTTTACAATGAGCAGTTCTTC
NA,TRBV5-1,TRBJ1-2,CASRADSHGYTF,TGCGCCAGCAGGGCCGACAGCCATGGCTACACCTTC
NA,TRBV2,TRBJ2-5,CASSLQETQYF,TGTGCCAGCAGTCTACAAGAGACCCAGTACTTC
TRBD2,TRBV4-3,TRBJ2-3,CASSHGTTPGDTQYF,TGCGCCAGCAGCCATGGGACTACCCCTGGGGATACGCAGTATTTT
NA,TRBV4-3,TRBJ2-4,CASSQPGQGAIQYF,TGCGCCAGCAGCCAACCGGGACAAGGAGCCATTCAGTACTTC
NA,TRBV15,TRBJ2-1,CATSRDQYNEQFF,TGTGCCACCAGCAGAGATCAGTACAATGAGCAGTTCTTC
TRBD2,TRBV7-9,TRBJ2-3,CASSSGLAGAFYTDTQYF,TGTGCCAGCAGCTCGGGACTAGCGGGGGCATTTTACACAGATACGCAGTATTTT
TRBD1,TRBV6-5,TRBJ1-6,CASSLRTGLSPLHF,TGTGCCAGCAGTCTCCGGACAGGGCTATCACCCCTCCACTTT